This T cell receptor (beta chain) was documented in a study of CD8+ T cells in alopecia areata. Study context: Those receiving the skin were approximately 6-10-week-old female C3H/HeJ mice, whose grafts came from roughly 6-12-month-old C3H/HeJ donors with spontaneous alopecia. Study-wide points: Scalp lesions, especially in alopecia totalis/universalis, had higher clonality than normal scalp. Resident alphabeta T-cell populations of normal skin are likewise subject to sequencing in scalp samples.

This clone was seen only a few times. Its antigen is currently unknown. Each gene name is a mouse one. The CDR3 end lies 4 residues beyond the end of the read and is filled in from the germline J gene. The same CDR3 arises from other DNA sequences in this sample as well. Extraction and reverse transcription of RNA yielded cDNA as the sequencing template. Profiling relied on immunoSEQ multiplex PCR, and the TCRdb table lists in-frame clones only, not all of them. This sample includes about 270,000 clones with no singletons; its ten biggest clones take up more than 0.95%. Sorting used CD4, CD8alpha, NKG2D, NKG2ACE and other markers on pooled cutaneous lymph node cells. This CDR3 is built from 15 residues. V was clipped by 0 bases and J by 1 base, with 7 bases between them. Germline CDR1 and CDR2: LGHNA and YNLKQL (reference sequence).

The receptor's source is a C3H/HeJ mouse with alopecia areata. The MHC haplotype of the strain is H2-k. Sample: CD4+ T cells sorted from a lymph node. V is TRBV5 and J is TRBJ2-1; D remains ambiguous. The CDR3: CASSQERSNYAEQFF. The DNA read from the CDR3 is TGTGCCAGCAGCCAAGAGCGCAGCAACTATGCT.